One and the same sample provided the 7 T cell receptor beta chains below, sequenced in a study of cytomegalovirus exposure and HLA in healthy donors. The PCR employed 60 Vbeta primers together with 13 Jbeta primers. Measured with immunoSEQ multiplex PCR; TCRdb has only the in-frame clones, and not every one. The table records 65,000 to 85,000 clones, over 9% of them present only once. What was sequenced was PBMCs. All receptors come from a man aged 55 to 70 in good health and CMV-seropositive.

This rearrangement joins TRBV19 to TRBJ2-5; the match to TRBD1 covers 8 bases. CDR1 is LNHDA, CDR2 SQIVND, per germline (reference sequence). V lost 10 bases and J lost 3; bases outside the gene matches: 7. This CDR3 has 13 amino acids. The CDR3 protein is CATLDRVEETQYF. The CDR3 bases are TGTGCCACGTTGGACAGGGTGGAAGAGACCCAGTACTTC.

This clone came up a few times. The chain carries TRBV7-6 and TRBJ2-3; 8 nucleotides line up with TRBD1. The V segment lost 3 bases and the J segment 5 bases; nucleotides outside the gene matches: 10. In germline, CDR1 is SGHVS, CDR2 FNYEAQ. The CDR3 totals 16 residues. The CDR3 coding sequence is TGTGCCAGCAGCTTTTTTGGACAGGGAGAGGAAGATACGCAGTATTTT. It specifies CASSFFGQGEEDTQYF.

CDR3 DNA sequence: TGCGCCAGCAGCCAAGAACGTCGGGACAGCTACGAGCAGTACTTC. It specifies CASSQERRDSYEQYF. The chain combines TRBV4-1 with TRBJ2-7; 7 bases are a match to TRBD1. The germline V gene encodes CDR1 MGHRA and CDR2 YSYEKL. The CDR3 runs to 15 residues. Trimming cost V 0 bases and J 3 bases; bases outside gene matches: 5.

This clone was picked up a small number of times. The chain has TRBV27 and TRBJ2-5; D gene uncertain. The J call is in doubt because the DNA end fits TRBJ2-7 better. The CDR3 loop spans 12 amino acids. The V gene's germline CDR1 is MNHEY and CDR2 SMNVEV (reference sequence). The CDR3 sequence is CASSRIPFEQYF. CDR3 DNA: TGTGCCAGCAGTCGTATTCCCTTCGAGCAGTACTTC.

V is TRBV7-9 and J is TRBJ2-2; 7 nucleotides line up with TRBD2. V trimming: 5 bases; J trimming: 6 bases; junction bases outside the gene matches: 3. The CDR3 totals 13 residues. Germline CDR1 and CDR2: SEHNR and FQNEAQ (reference sequence). The CDR3 here is CASSQGLAGELFF. The CDR3 DNA reads as TGTGCCAGCAGCCAAGGACTAGCCGGGGAGCTGTTTTTT.

In this sample, this clone turned up a few times. The rearrangement joins TRBV14 to TRBJ2-5; no definite D call. Trimming shortened V by 1 base and J by 4 bases, and 13 bases separated the two germline ends. The CDR3 runs 15 residues. Germline V lookup: CDR1 SGHDN, CDR2 FVKESK. CDR3 protein: CASSQARLDRETQYF. CDR3 DNA: TGTGCCAGCAGCCAAGCAAGGCTAGATAGAGAGACCCAGTACTTC.

This clone has a handful of counts. The chain has TRBV5-1 and TRBJ1-1; 7 bases align to TRBD1. This CDR3 comprises 14 residues. V lost 2 bases and J lost 4; bases outside the gene matches: 5. Germline assignment: CDR1 SGHRS and CDR2 YFSETQ. The CDR3 is CASSFVTGSTEAFF. CDR3 DNA sequence: TGCGCCAGCAGCTTTGTGACAGGGTCCACTGAAGCTTTCTTT.